These 26 T cell receptor beta chains were all obtained from the same sample, sequenced in a study of blood T cell repertoires in COVID-19. TCRdb's copy holds only in-frame clones and misses some; the assay was immunoSEQ multiplex PCR. The profile shows 250,000 to 300,000 clones, approximately 80% of them singletons. Material: peripheral blood. Every receptor here comes from a woman aged 55-75 years with active or convalescent COVID-19.

CDR3 sequence reads: CASSAGADEKLFF. The CDR3 region has the DNA TGTGCCAGCAGTGCAGGGGCCGATGAAAAACTGTTTTTT. V usage is TRBV2 and J usage is TRBJ1-4, with a tentative D call TRBD1 (6 bases). CDR3 length equals 13 residues. From germline, CDR1 is SNHLY and CDR2 FYNNEI. Trimming took 4 bases from V and 6 from J, leaving 9 bases between them. Drawing the rest from reference TRBV2 and TRBJ1-4, the complete variable domain is EPEVTQTPSHQVTQMGQEVILRCVPISNHLYFYWYRQILGQKVEFLVSFYNNEISEKSEIFDDQFSVERPDGSNFTLKIRSTKLEDSAMYFCASSAGADEKLFFGSGTQLSVL.

The chain's CDR3 is CASSLTGGNGYTF. The CDR3 nucleotides read TGTGCCAGCAGTTTGACAGGGGGCAATGGCTACACCTTC. This chain connects TRBV27 to TRBJ1-2; 10 nucleotides agree with TRBD1. Germline CDR1 is MNHEY and CDR2 is SMNVEV (reference sequence). CDR3 length: 13 residues. The V segment lost 3 bases and the J segment 6 bases; nucleotides outside the gene matches: 1.

V gene TRBV19 combines with J gene TRBJ1-1; D is undetermined. The CDR3 has 13 amino acids. V was pared by 3 bases and J by 11 bases, with 16 bases between. Germline lookup yields CDR1 LNHDA and CDR2 SQIVND (reference sequence). DNA of the CDR3: TGTGCCAGTAGTATCGCGGGGATGTTAGAGGCTTTCTTT. It specifies CASSIAGMLEAFF. Variable domain in full (rest from reference TRBV19 and TRBJ1-1): DGGITQSPKYLFRKEGQNVTLSCEQNLNHDAMYWYRQDPGQGLRLIYYSQIVNDFQKGDIAEGYSVSREKKESFPLTVTSAQKNPTAFYLCASSIAGMLEAFFGQGTRLTVV.

V usage is TRBV5-8 and J usage is TRBJ2-2; 7 nucleotides match TRBD1. After removal of 2 bases from V and 6 bases from J, the junction contained 7 bases not matched to a gene. Per the germline V gene, CDR1 is SGHTS and CDR2 is YDEGEE. The CDR3 extends over 15 amino acids. The DNA of the CDR3 is TGTGCCAGCAGCTTAGACAGGGCATCCGCCGGGGAGCTGTTTTTT. The encoded protein is CASSLDRASAGELFF.

Worth noting for this clone: This sample also contains other DNA sequences that code for the same CDR3. This chain joins TRBV29-1 and TRBJ1-1; 10 bases are shared with TRBD1. V shed 6 bases and J 4 bases; nucleotides not matched to a gene: 2. The CDR3 length is 12 residues. CDR1 SQVTM and CDR2 ANQGSEA come from the germline V gene. CDR3 amino acids: CSVGQGSTEAFF. The CDR3 DNA is TGCAGCGTGGGACAGGGGAGCACTGAAGCTTTCTTT.

Of note for this clone: The sample contains more than one DNA sequence encoding this CDR3. The V gene is TRBV5-1, the J gene TRBJ2-3; TRBD2 matches at 7 bases. With V trimmed by 0 bases and J by 3 bases, 4 bases remained unmatched. The CDR3 spans 15 residues. Germline loops: CDR1 SGHRS, CDR2 YFSETQ. The CDR3 DNA reads as TGCGCCAGCAGCTTGGGCGGGGGACGGACAGATACGCAGTATTTT. Translating it yields CASSLGGGRTDTQYF.

This chain links TRBV5-6 with TRBJ2-2, with D uncertain. The V end lost 1 base, the J end lost 7 bases, and 5 bases lay between the germline ends. In germline, CDR1 is SGHDT, CDR2 YYEEEE. The CDR3 contains 12 residues. The CDR3 nucleotides are TGTGCCAGCAGCTTGTATAACGGGGAGCTGTTTTTT. Translation: CASSLYNGELFF.

This clone was recorded at least ten times. The genes are TRBV7-9 and TRBJ1-1; D is possibly TRBD1 (6 bases). CDR1 and CDR2 from the germline V gene are SEHNR and FQNEAQ (reference sequence). This CDR3 has 15 amino acids. The V and J ends lost 5 bases and 2 bases respectively, with 15 bases between them. CDR3 sequence reads: CASSGAGGRNTEAFF. CDR3 coding DNA: TGTGCCAGCAGCGGTGCGGGGGGGCGTAACACTGAAGCTTTCTTT.

This chain uses TRBV6-4 with TRBJ1-1, with D tentatively TRBD1 (6 bases). The germline V and J ends were trimmed by 6 bases and 1 base, with 12 bases remaining between them. CDR1 MRHNA and CDR2 SNTAGT come from the germline V gene. The CDR3 runs 14 residues. The CDR3 sequence: CASRAYRENTEAFF. CDR3 DNA: TGTGCCAGCAGAGCCTACAGGGAGAACACTGAAGCTTTCTTT.

V and J are TRBV5-5 and TRBJ1-1; D not resolved. Germline assignment: CDR1 SGHKS and CDR2 YYEKEE (reference sequence). This CDR3 region has 14 residues. Trimming took off 4 bases at V and 4 bases at J, with 14 bases between the two ends. The CDR3 DNA is TGTGCCAGCAGCCCTGGGCTTGGCGCCACTGAAGCTTTCTTT. Translating gives CASSPGLGATEAFF.

The genes are TRBV5-4 and TRBJ1-2, with D possibly TRBD1 on 5 matching bases. This CDR3 has 13 residues. Per germline, CDR1 SGHNT and CDR2 YYREEE (reference sequence). Trimming cost V 4 bases and J 3 bases, with 10 bases left between them. The CDR3 DNA reads as TGTGCCAGCAGCAATGACAGACACTATGGCTACACCTTC. This codes for CASSNDRHYGYTF.

The rearrangement joins TRBV27 to TRBJ2-2; the D gene is possibly TRBD2 (5 bases). The CDR3 loop spans 14 amino acids. Between the trimmed V and J ends, which lost 4 bases and 6 bases, there was a span of 12 bases. Germline loops: CDR1 MNHEY, CDR2 SMNVEV (reference sequence). CDR3 region: CASSSRGWAGELFF. CDR3 bases: TGTGCCAGCAGTTCAAGAGGGTGGGCCGGGGAGCTGTTTTTT.

This clone was counted a single time. This chain links TRBV10-2 with TRBJ1-2, with a possible D match to TRBD1 (6 bases). The CDR3 extends over 13 amino acids. V lost 4 bases and J 4 bases, leaving 10 bases between the germline ends. The germline gives CDR1 WSHSY, CDR2 SAAADI. The DNA of the CDR3 is TGCGCCAGCAGTGCCCCAGGGGCCTATGGCTACACCTTC. It codes for CASSAPGAYGYTF.

The rearrangement links TRBV6-5 to TRBJ2-3; D is possibly TRBD1 (6 bases). The CDR3 runs to 15 residues. Trimming took off 2 bases at V and 2 bases at J, with 11 bases between the two ends. Germline V gene lookup returns CDR1 MNHEY and CDR2 SVGAGI. CDR3 bases: TGTGCCAGCAGTTACGGGGGCTGGTACACAGATACGCAGTATTTT. Translating it yields CASSYGGWYTDTQYF.

In this sample, this clone turned up many times. The rearrangement links TRBV7-6 to TRBJ1-6; 8 bases are a match to TRBD1. Germline V CDR1 and CDR2: SGHVS, FNYEAQ. The CDR3 consists of 18 residues. J gave up 8 bases and V 0 bases, and 12 bases lay outside the gene matches. The chain's CDR3 is CASSLARQGARAHSPLHF. The DNA of the CDR3 is TGTGCCAGCAGCTTAGCCCGTCAGGGGGCGCGAGCTCATTCACCCCTCCACTTT.

This chain joins TRBV6-2 or TRBV6-3 and TRBJ2-2; no clear D gene. V was clipped by 4 bases and J by 8 bases, with 11 bases between them. Germline assignment: CDR1 MNHEY and CDR2 SVGEGT. The CDR3 runs 13 residues. This CDR3 reads CASSFYRTGELFF. The CDR3 nucleotides read TGTGCCAGCAGTTTCTATAGAACGGGGGAGCTGTTTTTT.

This chain uses TRBV3-1 (or the pseudogene TRBV3-2) with TRBJ1-1; D may be TRBD1 (5 bases). The CDR3 is made up of 14 amino acids. From germline, CDR1 is LGHDT and CDR2 YNNKEL (reference sequence). The ends were cut back, 0 bases at V and 4 bases at J, with 9 bases in the middle. This CDR3 is CASSQDGGGTEAFF. For the CDR3, the DNA is TGTGCCAGCAGCCAAGATGGCGGGGGCACTGAAGCTTTCTTT.

The chain couples TRBV9 to TRBJ2-5, with TRBD2 matching over 11 bases. J was trimmed by 4 bases and V by 0 bases; bases with no gene match: 5. This CDR3 contains 16 residues. The germline gives CDR1 SGDLS, CDR2 YYNGEE. The CDR3 DNA sequence: TGTGCCAGCAGCGTAGGGTCTAGCGGGGGGAGAGAGACCCAGTACTTC. This sequence encodes CASSVGSSGGRETQYF. Full variable domain (missing parts from reference TRBV9 and TRBJ2-5): DSGVTQTPKHLITATGQRVTLRCSPRSGDLSVYWYQQSLDQGLQFLIQYYNGEERAKGNILERFSAQQFPDLHSELNLSSLELGDSALYFCASSVGSSGGRETQYFGPGTRLLVL.

The V gene is TRBV6-4, the J gene TRBJ2-1; the D gene is possibly TRBD1 (5 bases). The V gene lost 3 bases and the J gene lost 3 bases, with 9 bases spanning the gap. This CDR3 contains 14 residues. The germline CDR1 and CDR2 sequences are MRHNA and SNTAGT. DNA for the CDR3: TGTGCCAGCAGTGAAGGGGTCAACTACAATGAGCAGTTCTTC. It yields the protein CASSEGVNYNEQFF.

The chain is built from TRBV7-3 and TRBJ2-7, with TRBD1 matching 9 bases. Germline V gene data show CDR1 as SGHTA and CDR2 as FQGTGA. Trimming cost V 5 bases and J 2 bases; bases outside gene matches: 7. This CDR3 region has 15 residues. The DNA of the CDR3 is TGTGCCAGCAGCAAGGCAGGACAGGGGACCTACGAGCAGTACTTC. This gives the protein CASSKAGQGTYEQYF.

The chain is built from TRBV19 and TRBJ2-5; TRBD1 matches at 7 bases. Germline lookup yields CDR1 LNHDA and CDR2 SQIVND (reference sequence). The CDR3 has 14 residues. V was clipped by 10 bases and J by 1 base; unmatched bases: 9. CDR3 loop: CATGRDSLQETQYF. CDR3 sequence (DNA): TGTGCCACCGGTAGGGACAGCCTCCAAGAGACCCAGTACTTC.

The rearrangement links TRBV5-1 to TRBJ2-2, with D possibly being TRBD1 (6 bases). The CDR3 is 16 amino acids. CDR1 is SGHRS, CDR2 YFSETQ, per germline. V dropped 0 bases and J dropped 2 bases, with 11 bases sitting between them. The CDR3 sequence: CASSLDPGANTGELFF. CDR3 DNA sequence: TGCGCCAGCAGCTTGGACCCAGGGGCCAACACCGGGGAGCTGTTTTTT.

This chain uses TRBV7-9 with TRBJ2-3; D not resolved. Germline loops: CDR1 SEHNR, CDR2 FQNEAQ (reference sequence). This CDR3 is 14 amino acids long. V gave up 5 bases and J gave up 0 bases, with 9 bases separating them. CDR3 in amino acids: CASSPTTSTDTQYF. The DNA for the CDR3 is TGTGCCAGCAGCCCCACGACTAGCACAGATACGCAGTATTTT.

This sequence joins TRBV18 and TRBJ1-3; D is undetermined. Per germline, CDR1 KGHSH and CDR2 LQKENI. The CDR3 is 14 amino acids. V was clipped by 6 bases and J by 0 bases, with 9 bases between them. The CDR3 spells CASSDKASGNTIYF. The CDR3 coding sequence is TGTGCCAGCTCCGATAAAGCCTCTGGAAACACCATATATTTT.

The V gene is TRBV15, the J gene TRBJ1-1; D may be TRBD1 (5 bases). V gave up 5 bases and J gave up 1 base, with 8 bases separating them. The germline gives CDR1 LNHNV, CDR2 YYDKDF (reference sequence). The CDR3 runs 13 residues. The CDR3 loop is CATSRGANTEAFF. Written as DNA, the CDR3 is TGTGCCACCAGCCGAGGGGCGAACACTGAAGCTTTCTTT. Filled out from reference TRBV15 and TRBJ1-1, the complete variable domain reads DAMVIQNPRYQVTQFGKPVTLSCSQTLNHNVMYWYQQKSSQAPKLLFHYYDKDFNNEADTPDNFQSRRPNTSFCFLDIRSPGLGDTAMYLCATSRGANTEAFFGQGTRLTVV.

J is TRBJ1-1 and V is TRBV7-8; no clear D gene. V dropped 6 bases and J dropped 8 bases, with 22 bases sitting between them. CDR1 is SGHVS, CDR2 FQNEAQ, per germline. The CDR3 runs 15 residues. The CDR3 loop is CASSPRTAAGSEAFF. The CDR3 DNA reads TGTGCCAGCAGTCCGAGGACGGCGGCGGGCAGCGAAGCTTTCTTT.